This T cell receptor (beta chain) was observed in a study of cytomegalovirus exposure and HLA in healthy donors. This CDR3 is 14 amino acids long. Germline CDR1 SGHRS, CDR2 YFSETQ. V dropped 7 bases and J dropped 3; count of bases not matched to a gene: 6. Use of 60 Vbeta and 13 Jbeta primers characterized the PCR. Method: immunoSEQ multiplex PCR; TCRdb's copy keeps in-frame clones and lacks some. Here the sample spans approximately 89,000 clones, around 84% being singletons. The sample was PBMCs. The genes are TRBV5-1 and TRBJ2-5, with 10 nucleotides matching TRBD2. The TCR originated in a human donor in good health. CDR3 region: CASSRTSGEETQYF. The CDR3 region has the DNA TGCGCCAGCTCTCGGACTAGCGGAGAAGAGACCCAGTACTTC.